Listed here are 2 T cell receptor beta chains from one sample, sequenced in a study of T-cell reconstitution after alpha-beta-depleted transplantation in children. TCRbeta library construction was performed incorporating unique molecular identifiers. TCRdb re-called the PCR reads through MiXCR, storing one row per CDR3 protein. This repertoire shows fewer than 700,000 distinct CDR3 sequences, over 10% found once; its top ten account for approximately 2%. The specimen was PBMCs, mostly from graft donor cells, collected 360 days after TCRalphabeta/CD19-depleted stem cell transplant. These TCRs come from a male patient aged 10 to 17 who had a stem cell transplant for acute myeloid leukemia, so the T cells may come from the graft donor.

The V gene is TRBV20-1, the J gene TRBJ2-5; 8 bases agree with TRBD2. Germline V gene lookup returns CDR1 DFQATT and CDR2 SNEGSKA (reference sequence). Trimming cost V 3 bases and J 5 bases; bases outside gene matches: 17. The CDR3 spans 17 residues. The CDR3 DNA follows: TGCAGTGCTAGGGCCCGGGGTTTTCGGGAGGGCCGGGAGACCCAGTACTTC. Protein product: CSARARGFREGRETQYF.

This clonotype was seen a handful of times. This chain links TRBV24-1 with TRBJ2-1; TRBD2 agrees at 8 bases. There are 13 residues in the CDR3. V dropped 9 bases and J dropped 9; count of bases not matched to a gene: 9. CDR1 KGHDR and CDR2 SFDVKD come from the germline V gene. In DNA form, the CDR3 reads TGTGCCACCTCCGGGAGGGGTCTCTTTGAGCAGTTCTTC. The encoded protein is CATSGRGLFEQFF.